Listed here is a single T cell receptor (beta chain). No cognate antigen has been identified for it. One base away there is no much larger clone; base qualities are not given. The library was generated by 5' RACE. Reads for this sample came from a NextSeq 500. The TCR library protocol attached unique molecular identifiers to individual cDNA molecules to correct for sequencing error and PCR bias. Both TCR alpha and beta chains were sequenced, and tight co-correlation was observed between alpha and beta sequence abundances in each sample. Per the authors' processing: V gene, J gene and CDR3 annotation of TCR sequences was performed with Decombinator V4. Expanded TCRs were defined as changing significantly between any two time points under a Poisson model with p below 0.0001. TCR abundances were normalised to the total number of TCRs sequenced in each sample and reported as counts per million. TRAV1-2 paired with TRAJ12, TRAJ20 or TRAJ33 defined MAIT TCRs, while TRAV10 paired with TRAJ18 defined iNKT TCRs. VDJdb, accessed 1 November 2021, was searched for CMV, EBV and SARS-CoV-2 annotated TCRs, with TCRs annotated for multiple antigens excluded. TCRdb ran its own pipeline on the public reads, namely fastp trimming at Q25 and MiXCR clone calling, and kept in-frame beta chains. Entries that share a CDR3 protein sequence are merged under the most common genes and DNA. TCRdb's processing, not the authors', yielded these V and J calls. This sample comprises around 29,000 distinct CDR3 sequences, roughly a tenth of them detected only once. Clones ranked in the top ten supply about an eighth of the sample.

Measured from the cysteine to the phenylalanine, the CDR3 is 14 residues long. Only the CDR3 DNA is retained, 42 bases long and in frame from the first base. At the junction V is shortened by 8 bases and J by 3 bases; bases outside the gene matches: 6. The germline V gene (reference sequence) supplies CDR1 LGHDT and CDR2 YNNKEL. These data come from a study of early T cells in non-severe SARS-CoV-2 infection (dated by TCRdb to about 2021). At the level of the whole study: Because TCR sequencing relied on bulk RNA taken from unsorted whole blood, pairing of alpha and beta chains was not possible. Study-level results and caveats: VDJdb matching was skewed toward anti-spike CD8 responses and likely underestimated virus-specific expansions by missing private and CD4 specificities.

This was a case-control study nested in a cohort of healthcare workers in London, UK, who had nasopharyngeal swab PCR tests and blood samples taken every week. Healthcare workers were recruited between 23 and 31 March 2020, during the week of the UK lockdown, and were followed weekly for up to 16 weeks. The receptor was derived from an adult who was a healthcare worker with PCR-confirmed SARS-CoV-2 infection or an uninfected control (not recorded which). The rearranged segments are TRBV3-1 and TRBJ2-3; 9 middle bases align to TRBD1. Input material: whole blood. CDR3 loop: CASGGTGRTDTQYF. The DNA reads TGTGCCAGCGGCGGGACAGGGCGGACAGATACGCAGTATTTT.